These 24 T cell receptor beta chains share one sample of origin, sequenced in a study of glioma-infiltrating T cells. The iRepertoire nested amplicon-rescue multiplex PCR amplified TCR alpha and beta CDR3s from RNA. MiXCR, applied by TCRdb to the multiplex PCR reads, yields one record per CDR3 protein. This table has fewer than 500,000 distinct CDR3 sequences, less than 50% appearing once. The sequencing input was glioma tissue, nonneoplastic brain tissue, or PBMCs (not recorded which). Receptor source: a human donor with low-grade glioma or glioblastoma, undergoing nonglioma brain surgery, or in good health (not recorded which).

This clonotype was counted only a few times. A much larger clonotype is one base distant, so this may be a read error. J is TRBJ2-5 and V is TRBV7-2, with a weak D call TRBD2 (6 bases). The CDR3 extends over 16 amino acids. CDR1 and CDR2 from the germline V gene are SGHTA and FQGNSA. The CDR3 sequence is CASSGRAAQGGETKYF. The CDR3 DNA reads TGTGCCAGCAGCGGACGGGCCGCACAAGGCGGGGAGACCAAGTACTTC.

This clonotype was picked up one time. Sequence at one end of the junction differs from germline and may be a read error. The rearrangement links TRBV28 to TRBJ1-2; D is perhaps TRBD1 (5 bases). The CDR3 loop spans 14 amino acids. Germline V lookup: CDR1 MDHEN, CDR2 SYDVKM. CDR3 sequence (DNA): TGTGCCAGCAGTTATGGGACTGAGAACTATGGCTACGCCTTC. Its translation: CASSYGTENYGYAF.

This clonotype has at least ten counts. V usage is TRBV28 and J usage is TRBJ2-7, with a tentative D call TRBD1 (6 bases). The ends were cut back, 1 base at V and 6 bases at J, with 19 bases in the middle. The germline gives CDR1 MDHEN, CDR2 SYDVKM. The CDR3 covers 16 residues. Here the CDR3 DNA reads TGTGCCAGCAGTTTATATAGGACCCAGACAGGCCGCGAGCAGTACTTC. This encodes CASSLYRTQTGREQYF.

The chain carries TRBV28 and TRBJ2-2, with 10 bases aligning to TRBD1. The J segment lost 6 bases and the V segment lost 5 bases, leaving 9 bases of the junction unmatched. CDR3 size: 16 residues. Germline-derived CDR1 and CDR2 are MDHEN and SYDVKM. CDR3 sequence: CASSLWDRGPAGELFF. The CDR3 bases are TGTGCCAGCAGTCTCTGGGACAGGGGACCGGCCGGGGAGCTGTTTTTT.

On this clonotype: Just one base apart from a much larger clone, this may be a read error. The V and J genes are TRBV20-1 and TRBJ2-1; 8 bases agree with TRBD1. V shed 2 bases and J 2 bases; nucleotides not matched to a gene: 20. This CDR3 comprises 20 residues. Germline CDR1 is DFQATT and CDR2 is SNEGSKA (reference sequence). Here the CDR3 DNA reads TGCAGTGCTAGACAGAGACCGGACAGGGTGGGAAAAGGGCCCTACAATGAGCAGTTCTTC. This sequence encodes CSARQRPDRVGKGPYNEQFF.

The CDR3 loop reads CASSRKGLDTDTQYF. CDR3 nucleotide sequence: TGTGCCAGCAGCCGCAAAGGACTGGATACAGATACGCAGTATTTT. The rearrangement joins TRBV6-1 to TRBJ2-3; D is possibly TRBD2 (5 bases). The CDR3 is made up of 15 amino acids. Germline-derived CDR1 and CDR2 are MNHNS and SASEGT. V lost 6 bases to trimming and J lost 3 bases, with 16 bases between them.

The rearrangement joins TRBV7-9 to TRBJ2-3, with unresolved D. The V gene's germline CDR1 is SEHNR and CDR2 FQNEAQ (reference sequence). The length of the CDR3 is 15 residues. V lost 1 base and J lost 6, with 14 bases in between. In DNA, the CDR3 is TGTGCCAGCAGCTTAGATAATTGGATACCGGATACGCAGTATTTT. Translated, it gives CASSLDNWIPDTQYF.

This clonotype was picked up many times. The V and J genes are TRBV19 and TRBJ1-5, with D perhaps matching TRBD1 (5 bases). The V end was cut by 3 bases, the J end by 2 bases, with 17 bases between. Per germline, CDR1 LNHDA and CDR2 SQIVND (reference sequence). CDR3 length equals 17 residues. CDR3 sequence: CASSIGYRSKGNQPQHF. CDR3 DNA sequence: TGTGCCAGTAGTATTGGGTACAGGTCCAAAGGCAATCAGCCCCAGCATTTT.

The rearrangement links TRBV27 to TRBJ2-1; D remains unclear. The CDR3 has 15 residues. V lost 2 bases to trimming and J lost 0 bases, with 8 bases between them. CDR1 is MNHEY, CDR2 SMNVEV, per germline (reference sequence). The CDR3 DNA reads TGTGCCAGCAGTTTAGTGTGGAGCTCCTACAATGAGCAGTTCTTC. Its translation is CASSLVWSSYNEQFF.

This clonotype turned up a few times. The CDR3 region is CASSRVLCSYEQYF. The DNA for the CDR3 is TGCGCCAGCAGCCGCGTCCTTTGCTCCTACGAGCAGTACTTC. The gene calls are TRBV4-3 and TRBJ2-7; no firm D call. Trimming removed 4 bases at V and 0 bases at J, with 10 bases between. Germline V CDR1 and CDR2: LGHNA, YSLEER. This CDR3 region has 14 residues.

The genes are TRBV4-1 and TRBJ2-7; tentatively, D is TRBD2 (5 bases). The CDR3 loop spans 14 amino acids. From germline, CDR1 is MGHRA and CDR2 YSYEKL. V lost 4 bases and J lost 0, with 10 bases in between. Here the CDR3 DNA reads TGCGCCAGCAGCCTCGGACTGAGCTCCTACGAGCAGTACTTC. As protein: CASSLGLSSYEQYF.

This chain links TRBV12-3 or TRBV12-4 with TRBJ2-3; 12 positions agree with TRBD2. This CDR3 is built from 18 residues. With 6 bases clipped from V and 3 bases from J, the junction kept 13 bases outside the gene matches. The CDR3 region has the DNA TGTGCCAGCAGCGAAGTACTCGGACTAGCGGGGAAAACAGATACGCAGTATTTT. As protein: CASSEVLGLAGKTDTQYF.

V gene TRBV2 combines with J gene TRBJ2-1; D may be TRBD1 (6 bases). The CDR3 runs 13 residues. V dropped 7 bases and J dropped 8 bases, with 15 bases sitting between them. Per the germline V gene, CDR1 is SNHLY and CDR2 is FYNNEI. The DNA of the CDR3 is TGTGCCAGCACCGTGGACAGATCGTATGAGCAGTTCTTC. Its protein is CASTVDRSYEQFF.

Ten or more counts support this clonotype. The chain couples TRBV28 to TRBJ1-1, with D unresolved. Germline values: CDR1 MDHEN, CDR2 SYDVKM. V shed 2 bases and J shed 2 bases, with 9 bases lying between them. CDR3 length equals 14 residues. The CDR3 reads CASSLTRTNTEAFF. DNA for the CDR3: TGTGCCAGCAGTTTAACGAGAACTAACACTGAAGCTTTCTTT.

A word on this clonotype: One end of the junction varies from germline; a read error may be responsible. This chain joins TRBV7-2 and TRBJ2-1; D is possibly TRBD1 or TRBD2 (5 bases each). Germline V gene sequence: CDR1 SGHTA, CDR2 FQGNSA. CDR3 length equals 16 residues. The CDR3 sequence: CASSLVGTRTYNDQFF. The CDR3 DNA reads as TGTGCCAGCAGCTTAGTCGGGACGCGTACCTACAATGATCAGTTCTTC.

Regarding this clonotype: This may be a read error: a much more frequent sequence differs by one nucleotide. This chain connects TRBV6-2 or TRBV6-3 to TRBJ1-3; D is uncertain. This CDR3 spans 15 amino acids. V was pared by 6 bases and J by 0 bases, with 12 bases between. Germline assignment: CDR1 MNHEY and CDR2 SVGEGT. The CDR3 sequence is CASRRSGGSGNTIYF. The CDR3 bases are TGTGCCAGCAGGAGGTCAGGCGGCTCTGGAAACACCATATATTTT.

This clonotype came up a few times. V is TRBV12-3 or TRBV12-4 and J is TRBJ2-7, with a tentative D call TRBD1 (5 bases). The CDR3 consists of 15 residues. The V gene lost 6 bases and the J gene lost 5 bases, with 20 bases spanning the gap. CDR3: CASRRGTQGRNEQYF. CDR3 nucleotides: TGTGCCAGCAGGCGTGGTACTCAGGGTAGGAACGAGCAGTACTTC.

To note about this clonotype: Because it lacks the conserved phenylalanine or tryptophan at the end, this CDR3 is likely a read error. The chain carries TRBV28 and TRBJ2-5; 7 bases map to TRBD2. The CDR3 totals 17 residues. Per germline, CDR1 MDHEN and CDR2 SYDVKM. V was clipped by 3 bases and J by 2 bases; unmatched bases: 12. The CDR3 region has the DNA TGTGCCAGCAGTTTTGTCGAGACTAGCTACATGCAAGAGACCCAGTACTTA. The encoded protein is CASSFVETSYMQETQYL.

J is TRBJ2-7 and V is TRBV7-2; D may be TRBD2 (5 bases). With 6 bases removed from V and 6 bases from J, the gap between germline ends came to 9 bases. This CDR3 is built from 11 residues. From germline, CDR1 is SGHTA and CDR2 FQGNSA. The CDR3: CTSSIGGEQYF. CDR3 nucleotides: TGTACCAGCAGTATCGGAGGCGAGCAGTACTTC.

There are a few counts of this clonotype. The J gene is TRBJ1-2, the V gene TRBV11-1; D not certain. The CDR3 loop spans 14 amino acids. Trimming took 3 bases from V and 2 from J, leaving 10 bases between them. Germline V gives CDR1 SGHAT, CDR2 FQDESV (reference sequence). The CDR3 coding sequence is TGTGCCAGCAGCTTTGGCAGCCAAAACTATGGCTACACCTTC. Its protein product is CASSFGSQNYGYTF.

Regarding this clonotype: Relative to the germline gene, one junction end is altered; a read error may explain this. The chain employs TRBV7-2 and TRBJ2-4; maybe TRBD2 (5 bases). Germline CDR1 and CDR2: SGHTA and FQGNSA. The CDR3 has 18 residues. CDR3: CANSQILWRAEAKNIQYF. CDR3 in DNA: TGTGCCAACAGCCAGATTTTGTGGCGGGCCGAGGCCAAAAACATTCAGTACTTC. Variable domain in full (rest from reference TRBV7-2 and TRBJ2-4): GAGVSQSPSNKVTEKGKDVELRCDPISGHTALYWYRQSLGQGLEFLIYFQGNSAPDKSGLPSDRFSAERTGGSVSTLTIQRTQQEDSAVYLCANSQILWRAEAKNIQYFGAGTRLSVL.

This clonotype was observed many times. The gene calls are TRBV27 and TRBJ2-1; the match to TRBD2 covers 12 bases. In germline, CDR1 is MNHEY, CDR2 SMNVEV (reference sequence). The V segment lost 5 bases and the J segment 6 bases; nucleotides outside the gene matches: 5. This CDR3 spans 15 amino acids. Written as DNA, the CDR3 is TGTGCCAGCAGTCGACTAGCGGGAGTACGCAATGAGCAGTTCTTC. It is translated as CASSRLAGVRNEQFF.

A few counts support this clonotype. The V gene is TRBV4-3, the J gene TRBJ2-5; 8 bases match TRBD1. J was trimmed by 5 bases and V by 0 bases; bases with no gene match: 11. Germline values: CDR1 LGHNA, CDR2 YSLEER. The CDR3 is 17 amino acids. The CDR3 is CASSQDSAGGLEETQYF. Here the CDR3 DNA reads TGCGCCAGCAGCCAAGATTCTGCAGGGGGCTTAGAGGAGACCCAGTACTTC.

To note about this clonotype: A much bigger clone sits one base away, suggesting this may be a read error. The chain carries TRBV6-6 and TRBJ2-3; 11 bases fit TRBD2. In germline, CDR1 is MNHNY, CDR2 SVGAGI (reference sequence). The CDR3 runs 15 residues. The CDR3 sequence: CTSSYGTSGRDTQYF. CDR3 coding DNA: TGTACCAGCAGTTACGGGACTAGCGGAAGAGATACGCAGTATTTT.